This TCR beta chain is drawn from a study of T cells after yellow fever vaccination. This clonotype occurred many times. CDR3 size: 15 residues. Germline CDR1 LGHNA, CDR2 YSLEER. V was pared by 0 bases and J by 4 bases, with 12 bases between. TCRdb used MiXCR to reprocess the 5' RACE reads, holding one entry per CDR3 protein. The sample consists of 150,000 to 200,000 distinct CDR3 sequences, more than 5.5% of them appearing once. Sequences were derived from CD4+ T cells sorted from PBMCs, sampled 5 days after the first yellow fever vaccination. This sequence originates from a man between 18 and 35 years old who received the YFV17D yellow fever vaccine. The chain links TRBV4-3 to TRBJ1-1; D is possibly TRBD1 (6 bases). CDR3 amino acids: CASSQDEYRVTEAFF. CDR3 DNA sequence: TGCGCCAGCAGCCAAGATGAATACAGGGTCACTGAAGCTTTCTTT.